This TCR beta chain was obtained from a study of blood T cell repertoires in COVID-19. CDR1 is LGHDT and CDR2 is YNNKEL in the germline V gene (reference sequence). The CDR3 loop spans 13 amino acids. V lost 1 base, J lost 2 bases, and 3 bases lay in between. A few counts support this clone. TCRdb's table, derived via immunoSEQ multiplex PCR, lists solely in-frame clones and lacks some. Among around 64,000 clones, around 88% were seen once, and the ten largest hold approximately 20%. This chain uses TRBV3-1 (or the pseudogene TRBV3-2) with TRBJ1-3; no definite D call. The source material was peripheral blood. This clonotype was sampled from a woman of 80 years or more with acute or convalescent COVID-19. The CDR3 sequence is CASSQAAGNTIYF. The CDR3 nucleotides read TGTGCCAGCAGCCAAGCAGCTGGAAACACCATATATTTT.